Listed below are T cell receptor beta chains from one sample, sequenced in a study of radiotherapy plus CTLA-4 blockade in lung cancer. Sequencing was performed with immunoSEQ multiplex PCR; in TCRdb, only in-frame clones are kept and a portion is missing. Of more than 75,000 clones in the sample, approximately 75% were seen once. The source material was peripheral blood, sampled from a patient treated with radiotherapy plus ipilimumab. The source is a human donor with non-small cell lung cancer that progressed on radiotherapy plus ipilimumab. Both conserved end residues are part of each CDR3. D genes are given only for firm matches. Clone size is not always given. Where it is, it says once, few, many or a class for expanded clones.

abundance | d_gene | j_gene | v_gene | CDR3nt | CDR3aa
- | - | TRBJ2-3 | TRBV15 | TGTGCCACCAAGGCAGAAATGACAGATACGCAGTATTTT | CATKAEMTDTQYF
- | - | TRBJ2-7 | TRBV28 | TGTGCCAGCACAGGGGTCTCCTACGAGCAGTACTTC | CASTGVSYEQYF
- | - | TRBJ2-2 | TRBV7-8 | TGTGCCAGCAGCTTAGGGGGGATGGGCGGGGAGCTGTTTTTT | CASSLGGMGGELFF
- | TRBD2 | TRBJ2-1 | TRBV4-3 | TGCGCCAGCAGCCAGGGAACTAGCGGGGGGAATGAGCAGTTCTTC | CASSQGTSGGNEQFF
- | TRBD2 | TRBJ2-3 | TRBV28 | TGTGCCAGCAGTTTTCCTAGCGGGGGGGAACTTAGCACAGATACGCAGTATTTT | CASSFPSGGELSTDTQYF
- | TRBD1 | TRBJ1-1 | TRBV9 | TGTGCCAGCAGCGTAGGGGACAGGGTAGGATTGAACACTGAAGCTTTCTTT | CASSVGDRVGLNTEAFF
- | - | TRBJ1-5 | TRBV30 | TGTGCCTGGAGTGTAAGTGGAGATCAGCCCCAGCATTTT | CAWSVSGDQPQHF
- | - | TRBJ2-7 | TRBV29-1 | TGCAGCGTTGCGGGCGGAAGCTCCTACGAGCAGTACTTC | CSVAGGSSYEQYF
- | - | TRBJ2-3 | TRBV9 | TGTGCCAGCAGCGTAGCACTCACTGATACGCAGTATTTT | CASSVALTDTQYF
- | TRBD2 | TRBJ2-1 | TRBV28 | TGTGCCAGCAGTTCTTTAGCGGGTCGCTCCTACAATGAGCAGTTCTTC | CASSSLAGRSYNEQFF
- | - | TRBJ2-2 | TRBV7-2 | TGTGCCAGCAGCCCACAGGGACGTGGGACCGGGGAGCTGTTTTTT | CASSPQGRGTGELFF
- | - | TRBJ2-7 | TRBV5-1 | TGCGCCAGCAGCTCAGGTCGGAGTCGCGAACGGCAGTACTTC | CASSSGRSRERQYF
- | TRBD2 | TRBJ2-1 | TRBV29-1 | TGCAGCGTTGAAGGGTCGGCTAGCGGGAGGTGGTACAATGAGCAGTTCTTC | CSVEGSASGRWYNEQFF
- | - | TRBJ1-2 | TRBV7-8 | TGTGCCAGCAGCTTAGGGGGGGTTGGGGGCTACACCTTC | CASSLGGVGGYTF
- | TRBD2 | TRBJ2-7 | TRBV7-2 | TGTGCCAGCAGCTATAGGCTAGCGGGGGCCCACGAGCAGTACTTC | CASSYRLAGAHEQYF
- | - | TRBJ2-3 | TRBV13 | TGTGCCAGCAGCTTCAGCACAGATACGCAGTATTTT | CASSFSTDTQYF
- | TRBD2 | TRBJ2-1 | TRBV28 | TGTGCCAGCAGTCCTAGCGGGGAATACAATGAGCAGTTCTTC | CASSPSGEYNEQFF
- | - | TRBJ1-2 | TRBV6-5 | TGTGCCAGCAGTTACGAGGGAGACTATGGCTACACCTTC | CASSYEGDYGYTF
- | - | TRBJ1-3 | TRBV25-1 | TGTGCCAGCAGTGAATCGGCCTCTGGAAACACCATATATTTT | CASSESASGNTIYF
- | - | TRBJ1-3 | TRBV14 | TGTGCCAGCAGCCAAGTAGGCACAGGCCTATACTCTGGAAACACCATATATTTT | CASSQVGTGLYSGNTIYF
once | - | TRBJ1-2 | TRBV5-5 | TGTGCCAGCAGCTTGCAGCCAGGGCCTCGAGGGGCCAACTATGGCTACACCTTC | CASSLQPGPRGANYGYTF
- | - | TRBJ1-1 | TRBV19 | TGTGCCAGTAACCGACCGTGGGGGGGGCTGAACACTGAAGCTTTCTTT | CASNRPWGGLNTEAFF
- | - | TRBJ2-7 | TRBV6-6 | TGTGCCAGCAGTTACTCGAGAGGTATGGAAGAGCAGTACTTC | CASSYSRGMEEQYF
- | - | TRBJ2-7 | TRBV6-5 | TGTGCCAGCATCGTAACAGGGAACGAGCAGTACTTC | CASIVTGNEQYF
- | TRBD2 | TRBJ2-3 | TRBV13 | TGTGCCAGCAGCTTAGCACTAGCGGGGGGGTATACGCAGTATTTT | CASSLALAGGYTQYF
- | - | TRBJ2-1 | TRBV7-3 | TGTGCCAGCAGCTTAACGGCAGGTCGAACTCCCTTCTTC | CASSLTAGRTPFF
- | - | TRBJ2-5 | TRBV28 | TGTGCCAGCAGTTTTCCGTACCAAGAGACCCAGTACTTC | CASSFPYQETQYF
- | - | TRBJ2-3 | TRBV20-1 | TGCAGTGCTAGAGACGCGTTAACCCCTTTT | CSARDALTPF
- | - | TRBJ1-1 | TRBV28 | TGTGCCAGCAGCCTGCGGGGGGGGACACAGAACACTGAAGCTTTCTTT | CASSLRGGTQNTEAFF